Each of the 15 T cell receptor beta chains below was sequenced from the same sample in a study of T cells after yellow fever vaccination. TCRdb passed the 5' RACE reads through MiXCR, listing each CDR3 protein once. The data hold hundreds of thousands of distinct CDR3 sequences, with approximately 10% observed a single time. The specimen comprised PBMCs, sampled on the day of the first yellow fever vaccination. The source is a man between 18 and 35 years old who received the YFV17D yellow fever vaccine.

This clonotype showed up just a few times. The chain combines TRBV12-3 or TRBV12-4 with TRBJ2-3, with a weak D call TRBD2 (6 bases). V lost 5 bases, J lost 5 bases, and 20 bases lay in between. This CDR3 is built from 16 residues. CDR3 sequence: CASSRGTQSFQDTQYF. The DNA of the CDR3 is TGTGCCAGCAGTCGCGGGACCCAAAGTTTTCAAGATACGCAGTATTTT.

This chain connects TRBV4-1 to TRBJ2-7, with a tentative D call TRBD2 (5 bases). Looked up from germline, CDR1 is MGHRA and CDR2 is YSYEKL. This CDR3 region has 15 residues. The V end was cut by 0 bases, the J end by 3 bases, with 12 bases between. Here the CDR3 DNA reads TGCGCCAGCAGCCAAGAACGGGGTTTCGGCTACGAGCAGTACTTC. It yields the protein CASSQERGFGYEQYF.

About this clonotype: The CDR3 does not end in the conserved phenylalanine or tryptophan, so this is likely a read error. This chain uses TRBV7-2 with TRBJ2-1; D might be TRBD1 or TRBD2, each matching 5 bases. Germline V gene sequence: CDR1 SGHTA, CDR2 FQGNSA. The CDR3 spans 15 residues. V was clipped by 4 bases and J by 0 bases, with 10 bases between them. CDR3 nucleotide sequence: TGTGCCAGCAGCTCACGGGGCCTCTCCTACAATGAGCAGTTCGTC. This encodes CASSSRGLSYNEQFV.

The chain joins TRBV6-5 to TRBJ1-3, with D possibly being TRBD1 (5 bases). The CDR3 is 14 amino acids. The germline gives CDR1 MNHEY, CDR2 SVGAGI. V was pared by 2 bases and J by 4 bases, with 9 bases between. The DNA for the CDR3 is TGTGCCAGCAGTTACACTCGGGGCGGAAACACCATATATTTT. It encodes CASSYTRGGNTIYF.

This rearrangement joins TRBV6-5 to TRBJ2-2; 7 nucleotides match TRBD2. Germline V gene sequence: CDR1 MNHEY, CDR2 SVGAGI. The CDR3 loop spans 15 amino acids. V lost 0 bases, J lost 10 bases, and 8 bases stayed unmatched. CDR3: CASSYSSSGGKELFF. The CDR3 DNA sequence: TGTGCCAGCAGTTACTCGTCTAGCGGAGGGAAGGAGCTGTTTTTT.

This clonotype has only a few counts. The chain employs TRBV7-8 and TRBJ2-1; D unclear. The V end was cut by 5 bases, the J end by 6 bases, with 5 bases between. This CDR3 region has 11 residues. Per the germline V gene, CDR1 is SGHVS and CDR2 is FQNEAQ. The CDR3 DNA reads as TGTGCCAGCAGCGGCCCCAATGAGCAGTTCTTC. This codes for CASSGPNEQFF. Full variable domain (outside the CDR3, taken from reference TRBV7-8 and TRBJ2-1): GAGVSQSPRYKVAKRGQDVALRCDPISGHVSLFWYQQALGQGPEFLTYFQNEAQLDKSGLPSDRFFAERPEGSVSTLKIQRTQQEDSAVYLCASSGPNEQFFGPGTRLTVL.

Written as DNA, the CDR3 is TGTGCCAGCAGGCTTAGACTAGCCGATACGCAGTATTTT. Amino acid sequence: CASRLRLADTQYF. The chain carries TRBV6-1 and TRBJ2-3; TRBD2 matches 7 bases. The junction had 6 bases not matched to a gene; V was cut back by 6 bases and J by 6 bases. Germline CDR1 is MNHNS and CDR2 is SASEGT. The CDR3 spans 13 residues.

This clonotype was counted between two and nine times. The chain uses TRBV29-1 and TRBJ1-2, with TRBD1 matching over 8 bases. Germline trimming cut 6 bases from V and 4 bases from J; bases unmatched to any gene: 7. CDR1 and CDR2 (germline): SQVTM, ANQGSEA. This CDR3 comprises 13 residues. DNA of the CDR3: TGCAGCGTAGGGACAGGAGTAGTCTATGGCTACACCTTC. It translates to CSVGTGVVYGYTF. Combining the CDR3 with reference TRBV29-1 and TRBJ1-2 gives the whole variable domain SAVISQKPSRDICQRGTSLTIQCQVDSQVTMMFWYRQQPGQSLTLIATANQGSEATYESGFVIDKFPISRPNLTFSTLTVSNMSPEDSSIYLCSVGTGVVYGYTFGSGTRLTVV.

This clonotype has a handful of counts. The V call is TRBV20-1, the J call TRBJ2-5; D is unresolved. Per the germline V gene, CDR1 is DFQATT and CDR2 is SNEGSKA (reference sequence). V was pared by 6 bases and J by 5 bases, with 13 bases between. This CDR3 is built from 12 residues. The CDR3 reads CSAPHSSETQYF. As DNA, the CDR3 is TGCAGTGCCCCTCATAGTTCGGAGACCCAGTACTTC.

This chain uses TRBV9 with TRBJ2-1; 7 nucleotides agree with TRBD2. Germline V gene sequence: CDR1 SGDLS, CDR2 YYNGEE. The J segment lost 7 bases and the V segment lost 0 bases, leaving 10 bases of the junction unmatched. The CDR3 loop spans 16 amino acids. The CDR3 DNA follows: TGTGCCAGCAGCGTAGAGGTAGGACTAGAGTCGAATGAGCAGTTCTTC. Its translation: CASSVEVGLESNEQFF.

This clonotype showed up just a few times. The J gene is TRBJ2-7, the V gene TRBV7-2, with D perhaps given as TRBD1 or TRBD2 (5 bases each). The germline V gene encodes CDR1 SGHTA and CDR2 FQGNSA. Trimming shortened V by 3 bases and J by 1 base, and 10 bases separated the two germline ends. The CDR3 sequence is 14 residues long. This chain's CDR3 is CASSFGGGSYEQYV. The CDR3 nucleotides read TGTGCCAGCAGCTTTGGGGGTGGTTCCTACGAGCAGTACGTC.

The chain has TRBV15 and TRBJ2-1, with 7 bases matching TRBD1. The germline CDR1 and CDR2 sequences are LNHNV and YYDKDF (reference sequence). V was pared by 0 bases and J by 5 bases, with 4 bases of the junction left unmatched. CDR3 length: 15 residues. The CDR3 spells CATSRERQGNNEQFF. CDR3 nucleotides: TGTGCCACCAGCAGAGAACGACAGGGAAACAATGAGCAGTTCTTC.

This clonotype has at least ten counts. CDR3 sequence: CASSLLRGGAPHEQFF. The CDR3 DNA sequence: TGTGCCAGCAGCTTGCTACGCGGGGGGGCCCCCCATGAGCAGTTCTTC. The chain uses TRBV11-1 and TRBJ2-1; 9 bases align to TRBD2. The V and J ends lost 3 bases and 8 bases, in that order; junction bases with no gene match: 11. The CDR3 is 16 amino acids. Germline V gene data show CDR1 as SGHAT and CDR2 as FQDESV (reference sequence).

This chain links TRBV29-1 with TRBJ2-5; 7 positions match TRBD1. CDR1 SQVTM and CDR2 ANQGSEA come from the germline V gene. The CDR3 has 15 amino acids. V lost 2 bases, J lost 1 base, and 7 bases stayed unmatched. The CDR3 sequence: CSVERQGASQETQYF. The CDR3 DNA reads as TGCAGCGTTGAACGACAGGGAGCTTCCCAAGAGACCCAGTACTTC.

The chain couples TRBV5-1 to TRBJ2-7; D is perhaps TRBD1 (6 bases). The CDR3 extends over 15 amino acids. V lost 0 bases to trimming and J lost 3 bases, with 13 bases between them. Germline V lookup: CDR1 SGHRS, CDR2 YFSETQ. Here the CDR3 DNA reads TGCGCCAGCAGCTTGGGTGGGACACTCCGCTACGAGCAGTACTTC. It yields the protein CASSLGGTLRYEQYF.